The present T cell receptor (beta chain) was sequenced within a study of Graves' ophthalmopathy and Graves' hyperthyroidism. Study overall: Peripheral blood was collected at initial diagnosis, before any treatment.

TCR beta CDR3 regions were amplified from RNA transcripts. Second-round multiplex PCR followed a first-round RT-PCR using HTBI primers. TCRdb re-analysed the multiplex PCR reads in MiXCR, keeping a single row per CDR3 protein. The table lists approximately 480,000 distinct CDR3 sequences, approximately 14% of them singletons. As to this clonotype: No antigen is known for it. A read error may produce the germline difference seen at one junction end.

General study results and limits: The 13-signature model separated ophthalmopathy from stable hyperthyroidism at roughly 90% sensitivity and around 80% specificity. Most thyroid clonotypes expanded beyond 0.001 frequency were also found in blood.

The germline V gene has CDR1 SGHAT and CDR2 FQNNGV. The CDR3 covers 15 residues. Ophthalmopathy was moderately-to-severely active, CAS at least 3, NOSPECS at least 4, lasting under 3 months. V and J are TRBV11-2 and TRBJ2-5, with 8 nucleotides matching TRBD2. The clonotype originates from a woman in her twenties or thirties with Graves' ophthalmopathy. The sequenced sample consisted of blood. The CDR3 nucleotides read TGTGCCAGCAGCTACACAGCGGGAGCCCAAGAGACCAAGTACTTC. Translated, it gives CASSYTAGAQETKYF.